The source of this T cell receptor beta chain is a study of blood T cells in healthy people across ages. Study summary: Every two T cells gave about one barcoded beta molecule via template switching.

The use of a sample-barcoded 5' primer and a J-beta primer mix characterized a second PCR of about 7 to 12 cycles. CDR3-containing paired-end reads numbering at least 2.5 million came from each sample. TCRdb analysed the 5' RACE reads with MiXCR anew, one entry per CDR3 protein. The sample lists some 900,000 distinct CDR3 sequences, roughly 52% seen once, with around 15% in the top ten. CDR1 and CDR2 from the germline V gene are DFQATT and SNEGSKA (reference sequence). This CDR3 is built from 16 residues. V lost 6 bases to trimming and J lost 4 bases; unmatched junction nucleotides: 13. Isolation recovered at least 6 million PBMCs from every sample. Extraction of total RNA produced a minimum of 5.5 micrograms from each sample.

The TCR comes from a man aged 25 to 40 in good health. The chain uses TRBV20-1 and TRBJ2-1, with TRBD2 matching 9 bases. The sequenced sample consisted of blood. In DNA, the CDR3 is TGCAGTGCCCGACCCCCTACGCGGGGGGGTTACAATGAGCAGTTCTTC. This codes for CSARPPTRGGYNEQFF.